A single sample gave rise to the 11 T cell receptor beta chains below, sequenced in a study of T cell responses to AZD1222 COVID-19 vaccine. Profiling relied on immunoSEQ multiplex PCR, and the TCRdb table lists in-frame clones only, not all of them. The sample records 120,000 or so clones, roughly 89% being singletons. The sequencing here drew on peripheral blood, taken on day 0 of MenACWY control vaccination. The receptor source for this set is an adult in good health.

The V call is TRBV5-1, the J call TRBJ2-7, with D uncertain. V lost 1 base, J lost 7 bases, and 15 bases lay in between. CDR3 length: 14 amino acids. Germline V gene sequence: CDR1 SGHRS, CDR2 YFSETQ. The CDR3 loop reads CASSLMPGSGEQYF. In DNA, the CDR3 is TGCGCCAGCAGCTTGATGCCGGGCTCCGGAGAGCAGTACTTC. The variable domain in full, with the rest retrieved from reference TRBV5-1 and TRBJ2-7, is KAGVTQTPRYLIKTRGQQVTLSCSPISGHRSVSWYQQTPGQGLQFLFEYFSETQRNKGNFPGRFSGRQFSNSRSEMNVSTLELGDSALYLCASSLMPGSGEQYFGPGTRLTVT.

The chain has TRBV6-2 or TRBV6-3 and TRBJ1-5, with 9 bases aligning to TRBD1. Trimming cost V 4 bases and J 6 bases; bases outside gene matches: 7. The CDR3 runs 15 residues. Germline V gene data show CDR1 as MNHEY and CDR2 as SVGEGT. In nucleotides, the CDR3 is TGTGCCAGCAGTTCCGACAGGGGGGTCAGTCAGCCCCAGCATTTT. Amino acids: CASSSDRGVSQPQHF.

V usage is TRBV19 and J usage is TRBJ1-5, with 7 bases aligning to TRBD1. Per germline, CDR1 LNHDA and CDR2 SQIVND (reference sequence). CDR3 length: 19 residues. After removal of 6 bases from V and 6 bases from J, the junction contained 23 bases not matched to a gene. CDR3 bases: TGTGCCAGTAGCCGTACCCCGACAGGGCTTTACACCGGACGTCAGCCCCAGCATTTT. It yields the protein CASSRTPTGLYTGRQPQHF.

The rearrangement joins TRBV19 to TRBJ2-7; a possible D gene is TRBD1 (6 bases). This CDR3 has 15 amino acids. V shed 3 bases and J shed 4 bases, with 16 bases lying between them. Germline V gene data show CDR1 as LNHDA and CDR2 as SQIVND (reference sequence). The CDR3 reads CASSMPGAGRYEQYF. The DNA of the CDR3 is TGTGCCAGTAGTATGCCAGGGGCCGGCAGATACGAGCAGTACTTC.

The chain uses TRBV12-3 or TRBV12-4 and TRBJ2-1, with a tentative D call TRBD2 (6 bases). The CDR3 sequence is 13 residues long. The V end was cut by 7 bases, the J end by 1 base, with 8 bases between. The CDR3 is CASKEGSYNEQFF. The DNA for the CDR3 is TGTGCCAGCAAGGAGGGTTCCTACAATGAGCAGTTCTTC.

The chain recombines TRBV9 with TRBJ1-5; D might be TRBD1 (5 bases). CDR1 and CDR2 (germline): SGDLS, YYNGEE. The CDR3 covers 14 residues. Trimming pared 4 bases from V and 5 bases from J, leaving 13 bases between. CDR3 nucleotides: TGTGCCAGCAGCCCGGGACTTCCTTATCAGCCCCAGCATTTT. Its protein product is CASSPGLPYQPQHF.

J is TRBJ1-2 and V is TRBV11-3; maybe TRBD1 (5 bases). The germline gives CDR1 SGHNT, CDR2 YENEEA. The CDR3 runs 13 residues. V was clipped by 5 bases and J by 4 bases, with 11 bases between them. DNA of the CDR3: TGTGCCAGCAGCCAGAGGGGCCTCTATGGCTACACCTTC. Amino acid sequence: CASSQRGLYGYTF.

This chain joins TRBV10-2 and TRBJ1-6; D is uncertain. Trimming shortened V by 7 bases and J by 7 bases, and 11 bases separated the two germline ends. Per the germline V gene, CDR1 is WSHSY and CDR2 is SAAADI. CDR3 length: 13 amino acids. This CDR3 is CASKREENSPLHF. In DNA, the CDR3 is TGCGCCAGCAAACGAGAGGAGAATTCACCCCTCCACTTT.

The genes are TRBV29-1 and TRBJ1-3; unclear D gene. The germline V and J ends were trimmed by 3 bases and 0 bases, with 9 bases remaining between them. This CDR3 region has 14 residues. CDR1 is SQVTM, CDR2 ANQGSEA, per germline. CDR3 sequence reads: CSVEWRDSGNTIYF. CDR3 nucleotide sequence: TGCAGCGTTGAGTGGAGAGACTCTGGAAACACCATATATTTT.

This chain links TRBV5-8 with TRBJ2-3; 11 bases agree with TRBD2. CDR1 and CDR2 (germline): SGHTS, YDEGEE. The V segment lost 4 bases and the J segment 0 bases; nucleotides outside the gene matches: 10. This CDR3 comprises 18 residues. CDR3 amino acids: CASSLGLAGVISTDTQYF. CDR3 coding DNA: TGTGCCAGCAGCCTTGGACTAGCGGGTGTAATAAGCACAGATACGCAGTATTTT.

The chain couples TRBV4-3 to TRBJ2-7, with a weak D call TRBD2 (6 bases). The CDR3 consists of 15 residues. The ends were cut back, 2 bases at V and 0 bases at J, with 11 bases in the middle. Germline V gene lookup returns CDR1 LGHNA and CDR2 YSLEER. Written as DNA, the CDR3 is TGCGCCAGCAGCCAAAGGGAGGACCACTCCTACGAGCAGTACTTC. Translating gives CASSQREDHSYEQYF.